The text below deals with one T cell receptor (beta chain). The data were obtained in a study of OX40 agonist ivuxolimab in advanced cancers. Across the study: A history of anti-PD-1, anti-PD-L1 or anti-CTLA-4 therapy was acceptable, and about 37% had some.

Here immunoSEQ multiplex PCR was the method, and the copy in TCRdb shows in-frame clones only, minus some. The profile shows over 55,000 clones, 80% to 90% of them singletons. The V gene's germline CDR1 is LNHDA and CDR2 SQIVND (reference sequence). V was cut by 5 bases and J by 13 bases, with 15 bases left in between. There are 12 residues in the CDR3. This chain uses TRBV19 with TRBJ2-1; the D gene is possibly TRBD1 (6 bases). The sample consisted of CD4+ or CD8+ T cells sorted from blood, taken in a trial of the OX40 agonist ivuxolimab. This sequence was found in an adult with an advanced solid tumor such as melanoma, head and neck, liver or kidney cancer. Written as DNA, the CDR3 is TGTGCCAGTAGTCCCACGGGCAGGGGACAGTTCTTC. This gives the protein CASSPTGRGQFF.